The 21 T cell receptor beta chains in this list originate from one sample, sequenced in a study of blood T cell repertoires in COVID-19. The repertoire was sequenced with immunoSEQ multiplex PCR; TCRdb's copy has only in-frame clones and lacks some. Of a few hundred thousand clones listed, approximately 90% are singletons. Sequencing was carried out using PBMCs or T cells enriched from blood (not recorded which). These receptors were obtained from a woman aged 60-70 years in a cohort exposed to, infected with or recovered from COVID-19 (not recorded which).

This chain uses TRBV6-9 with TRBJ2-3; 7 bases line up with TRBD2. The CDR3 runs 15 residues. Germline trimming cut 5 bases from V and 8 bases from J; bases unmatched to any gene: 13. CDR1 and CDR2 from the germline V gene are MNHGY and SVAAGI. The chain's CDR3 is CASSMTGGCIATQYF. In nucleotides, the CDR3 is TGTGCCAGCAGTATGACGGGAGGCTGTATAGCTACGCAGTATTTT.

The CDR3 bases are TGTGCCAGCAGCTGGCGGCGGGGGCCCTCCTACGAGCAGTACTTC. This sequence encodes CASSWRRGPSYEQYF. The chain carries TRBV7-2 and TRBJ2-7; possibly TRBD2 for D (7 bases). The ends were cut back, 4 bases at V and 0 bases at J, with 13 bases in the middle. Germline V gene lookup returns CDR1 SGHTA and CDR2 FQGNSA. The CDR3 has 15 amino acids.

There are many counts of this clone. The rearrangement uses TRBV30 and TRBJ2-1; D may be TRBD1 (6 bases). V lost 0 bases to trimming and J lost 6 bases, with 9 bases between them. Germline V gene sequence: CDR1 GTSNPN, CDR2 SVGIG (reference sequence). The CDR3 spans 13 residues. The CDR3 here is CAWSVQGSNEQFF. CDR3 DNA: TGTGCCTGGAGTGTACAGGGAAGCAATGAGCAGTTCTTC.

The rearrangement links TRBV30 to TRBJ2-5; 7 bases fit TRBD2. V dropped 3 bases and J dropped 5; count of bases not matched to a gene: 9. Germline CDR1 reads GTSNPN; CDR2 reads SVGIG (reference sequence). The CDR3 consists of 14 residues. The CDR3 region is CAWSGLDYHETQYF. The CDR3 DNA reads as TGTGCCTGGAGCGGACTAGATTATCATGAGACCCAGTACTTC.

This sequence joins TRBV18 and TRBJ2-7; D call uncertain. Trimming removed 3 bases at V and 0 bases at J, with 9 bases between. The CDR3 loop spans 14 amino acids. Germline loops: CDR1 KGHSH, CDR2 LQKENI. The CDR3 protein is CASSPPSYSYEQYF. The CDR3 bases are TGTGCCAGCTCACCGCCCAGTTACTCCTACGAGCAGTACTTC. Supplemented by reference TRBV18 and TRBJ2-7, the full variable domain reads NAGVMQNPRHLVRRRGQEARLRCSPMKGHSHVYWYRQLPEEGLKFMVYLQKENIIDESGMPKERFSAEFPKEGPSILRIQQVVRGDSAAYFCASSPPSYSYEQYFGPGTRLTVT.

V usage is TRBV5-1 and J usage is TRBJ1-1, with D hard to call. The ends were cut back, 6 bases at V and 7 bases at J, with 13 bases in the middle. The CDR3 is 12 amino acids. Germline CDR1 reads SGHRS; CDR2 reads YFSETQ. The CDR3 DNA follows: TGCGCCAGCACCCTGAACGGGGATGAAGCTTTCTTT. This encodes CASTLNGDEAFF.

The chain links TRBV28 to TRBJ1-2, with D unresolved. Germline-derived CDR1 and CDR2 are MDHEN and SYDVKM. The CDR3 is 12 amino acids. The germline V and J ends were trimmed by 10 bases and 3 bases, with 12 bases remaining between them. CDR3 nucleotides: TGTGCCACCTTCGTAGCCTACTATGGCTACACCTTC. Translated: CATFVAYYGYTF.

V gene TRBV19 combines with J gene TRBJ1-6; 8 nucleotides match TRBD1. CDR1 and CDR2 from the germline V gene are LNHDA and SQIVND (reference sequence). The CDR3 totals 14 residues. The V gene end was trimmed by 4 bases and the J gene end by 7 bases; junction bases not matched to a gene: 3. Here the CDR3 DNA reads TGTGCCAGTAGTACGACAGGGGAGAATTCACCCCTCCACTTT. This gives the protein CASSTTGENSPLHF.

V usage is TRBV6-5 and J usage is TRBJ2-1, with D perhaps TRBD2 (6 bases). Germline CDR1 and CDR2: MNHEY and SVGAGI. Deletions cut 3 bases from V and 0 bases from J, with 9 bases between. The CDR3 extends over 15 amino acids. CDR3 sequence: CASSYRRDSYNEQFF. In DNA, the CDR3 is TGTGCCAGCAGTTATCGGCGGGACTCCTACAATGAGCAGTTCTTC.

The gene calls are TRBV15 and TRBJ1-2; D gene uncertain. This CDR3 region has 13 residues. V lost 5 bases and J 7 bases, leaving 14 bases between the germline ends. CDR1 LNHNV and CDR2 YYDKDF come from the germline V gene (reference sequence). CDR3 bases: TGTGCCACCAGCCCAGAGGGAGGGTCTGGCTACACCTTC. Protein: CATSPEGGSGYTF.

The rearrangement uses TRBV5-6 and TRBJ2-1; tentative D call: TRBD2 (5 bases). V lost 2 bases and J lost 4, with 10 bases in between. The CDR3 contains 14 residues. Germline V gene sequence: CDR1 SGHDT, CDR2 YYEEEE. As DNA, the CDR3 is TGTGCCAGCAGCTTTCGAGGGCTATACAATGAGCAGTTCTTC. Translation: CASSFRGLYNEQFF. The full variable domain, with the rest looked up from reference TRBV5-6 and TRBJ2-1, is DAGVTQSPTHLIKTRGQQVTLRCSPKSGHDTVSWYQQALGQGPQFIFQYYEEEERQRGNFPDRFSGHQFPNYSSELNVNALLLGDSALYLCASSFRGLYNEQFFGPGTRLTVL.

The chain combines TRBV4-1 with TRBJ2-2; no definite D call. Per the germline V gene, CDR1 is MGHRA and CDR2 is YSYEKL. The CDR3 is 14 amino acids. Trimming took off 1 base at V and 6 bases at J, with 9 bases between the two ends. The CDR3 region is CASSQVGRAGELFF. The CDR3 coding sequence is TGCGCCAGCAGCCAAGTAGGTCGGGCCGGGGAGCTGTTTTTT.

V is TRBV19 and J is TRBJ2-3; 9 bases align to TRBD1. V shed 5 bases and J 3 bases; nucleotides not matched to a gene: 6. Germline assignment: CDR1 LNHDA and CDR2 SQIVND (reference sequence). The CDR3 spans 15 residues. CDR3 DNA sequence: TGTGCCAGTAGTTTTACAGGGGGCAGGACAGATACGCAGTATTTT. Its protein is CASSFTGGRTDTQYF.

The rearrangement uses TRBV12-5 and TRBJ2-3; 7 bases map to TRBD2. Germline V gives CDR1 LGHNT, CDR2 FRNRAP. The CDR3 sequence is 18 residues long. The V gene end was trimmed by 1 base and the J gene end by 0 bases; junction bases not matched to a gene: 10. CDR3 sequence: CASGLDFPAGRSTDTQYF. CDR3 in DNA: TGTGCTAGTGGTTTGGACTTCCCAGCGGGGCGTAGCACAGATACGCAGTATTTT. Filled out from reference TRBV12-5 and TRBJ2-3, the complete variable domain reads DARVTQTPRHKVTEMGQEVTMRCQPILGHNTVFWYRQTMMQGLELLAYFRNRAPLDDSGMPKDRFSAEMPDATLATLKIQPSEPRDSAVYFCASGLDFPAGRSTDTQYFGPGTRLTVL.

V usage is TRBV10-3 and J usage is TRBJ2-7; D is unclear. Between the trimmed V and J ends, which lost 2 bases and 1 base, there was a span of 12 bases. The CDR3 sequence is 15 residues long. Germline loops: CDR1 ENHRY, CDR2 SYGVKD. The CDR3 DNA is TGTGCCATCAGTGAGCCTGGCGGAAAGTCCTACGAGCAGTACTTC. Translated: CAISEPGGKSYEQYF.

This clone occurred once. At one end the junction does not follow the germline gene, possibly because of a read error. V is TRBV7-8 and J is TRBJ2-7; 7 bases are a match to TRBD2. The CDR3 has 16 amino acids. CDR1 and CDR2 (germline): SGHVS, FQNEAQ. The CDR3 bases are TGTGCCAGCAGTTTAGGGATTGGCGGGAGTCCCTACGAGCAGTACTTC. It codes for CASSLGIGGSPYEQYF.

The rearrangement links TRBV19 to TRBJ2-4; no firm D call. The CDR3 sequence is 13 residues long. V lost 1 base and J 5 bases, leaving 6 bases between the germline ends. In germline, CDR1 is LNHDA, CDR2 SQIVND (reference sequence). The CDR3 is CASSIGTQNIQYF. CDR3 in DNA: TGTGCCAGTAGTATAGGAACACAAAACATTCAGTACTTC.

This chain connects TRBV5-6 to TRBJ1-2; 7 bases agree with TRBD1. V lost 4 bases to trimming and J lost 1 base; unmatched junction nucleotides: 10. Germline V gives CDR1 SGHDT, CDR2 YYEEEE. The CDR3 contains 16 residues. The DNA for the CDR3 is TGTGCCAGCAGCCAGACAGGGATTCCCATTAACTATGGCTACACCTTC. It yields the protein CASSQTGIPINYGYTF. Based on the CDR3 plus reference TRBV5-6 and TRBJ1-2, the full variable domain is DAGVTQSPTHLIKTRGQQVTLRCSPKSGHDTVSWYQQALGQGPQFIFQYYEEEERQRGNFPDRFSGHQFPNYSSELNVNALLLGDSALYLCASSQTGIPINYGYTFGSGTRLTVV.

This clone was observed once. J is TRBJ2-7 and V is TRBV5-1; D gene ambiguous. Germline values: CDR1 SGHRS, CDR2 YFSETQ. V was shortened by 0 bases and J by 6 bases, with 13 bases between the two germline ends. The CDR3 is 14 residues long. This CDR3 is CASSLVVSSGEQYF. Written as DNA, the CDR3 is TGCGCCAGCAGCTTGGTGGTGAGCTCGGGCGAGCAGTACTTC.

The CDR3 coding sequence is TGTGCCAGCAGCCCGGGACAGCTGAACACCGGGGAGCTGTTTTTT. Translating it yields CASSPGQLNTGELFF. The chain combines TRBV5-8 with TRBJ2-2, with TRBD1 matching 7 bases. Trimming at V came to 4 bases and at J to 1 base, leaving 4 bases not matched to a gene. Germline loops: CDR1 SGHTS, CDR2 YDEGEE. The CDR3 has 15 residues.

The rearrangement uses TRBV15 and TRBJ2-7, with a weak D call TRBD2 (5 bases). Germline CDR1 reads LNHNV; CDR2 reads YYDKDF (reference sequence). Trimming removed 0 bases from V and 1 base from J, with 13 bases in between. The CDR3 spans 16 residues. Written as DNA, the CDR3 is TGTGCCACCAGCAGAGAGATAGGGTGGGAGTCCTACGAGCAGTACTTC. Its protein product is CATSREIGWESYEQYF.